Detailed here is one T cell receptor beta chain. Its antigen is unknown. The sample comes from a study of cytomegalovirus exposure and HLA in healthy donors. Overall study findings and caveats: Reportedly, diagnosis of cytomegalovirus status by the classifier showed high specificity and sensitivity. That first-cohort TCR clusters tended to co-occur in the roughly 130 validation repertoires was found in a later analysis.

This CDR3 spans 15 amino acids. Germline-derived CDR1 and CDR2 are SGHNT and YYREEE (reference sequence). With 3 bases removed from V and 1 base from J, the gap between germline ends came to 13 bases. Profiling relied on immunoSEQ multiplex PCR, and the TCRdb table lists in-frame clones only, not all of them. The sample records 110,000 to 150,000 clones, 80% to 90% being singletons. The approximately 120-subject validation cohort, separate from the roughly 700-subject first cohort, included the donors. The clonotype comes from a woman in her twenties or thirties in good health and CMV-seropositive. The sample was PBMCs. The chain has TRBV5-4 and TRBJ1-2; no definite D call. Here the CDR3 reads CASSSLGTVNYGYTF. The DNA of the CDR3 is TGTGCCAGCAGCTCCTTAGGTACAGTTAACTATGGCTACACCTTC.